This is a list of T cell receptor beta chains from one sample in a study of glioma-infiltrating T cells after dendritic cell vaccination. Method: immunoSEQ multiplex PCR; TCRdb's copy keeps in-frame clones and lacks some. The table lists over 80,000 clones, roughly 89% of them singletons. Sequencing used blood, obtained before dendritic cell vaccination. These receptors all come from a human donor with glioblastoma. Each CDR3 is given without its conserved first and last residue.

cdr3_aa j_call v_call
AWRPMSSGNTIY TRBJ1-3 TRBV30
ASSPEGAGMNTEAF TRBJ1-1 TRBV13
ASSLGGTNEKLF TRBJ1-4 TRBV5-4
ASRLANTEAF TRBJ1-1 TRBV6-1
ASSSTGGGFYEQY TRBJ2-7 TRBV6-5
ASSLIRSGELF TRBJ2-2 TRBV5-1
ASRAGGPHEQY TRBJ2-7 TRBV30
ASSYSTGDTEAF TRBJ1-1 TRBV6-6
ATRTGGQTNEKLF TRBJ1-4 TRBV15
ASSSDLGGNEQF TRBJ2-1 TRBV7-3
ASRRGGPDEQF TRBJ2-1 TRBV5-1
ASRRDRGPTGELF TRBJ2-2 TRBV6-5
ASSKWTSARTDTQY TRBJ2-3 TRBV18
AWSDGGWGEAF TRBJ1-1 TRBV30
ASSLLGSSGRTRKAQY TRBJ2-5 TRBV5-6
ASSEDRDGETEAF TRBJ1-1 TRBV6-1
ASRGGQINEKLF TRBJ1-4 TRBV2
ASSPSGMGTEAF TRBJ1-1 TRBV7-9
ASSPNSGGGNTGELF TRBJ2-2 TRBV7-9
ASSGTVGDSPLH TRBJ1-6 TRBV2
ASKGQPNTEAF TRBJ1-1 TRBV2
ASGLGQGGRGYT TRBJ1-2 TRBV12-5
ASSIKGLGSGGSYNEQF TRBJ2-1 TRBV19
ASSIGGQGAGNEQF TRBJ2-1 TRBV19
ASYEAF TRBJ1-1 TRBV19
ASSKDGGSSYEQY TRBJ2-7 TRBV6-6
ASSEEGWNTEAF TRBJ1-1 TRBV6-4
ASSYETDNEQF TRBJ2-1 TRBV6-5
AWAGTANQPQH TRBJ1-5 TRBV30
ASSEASGSTDTQY TRBJ2-3 TRBV6-4
ASSVRTGTNEKLF TRBJ1-4 TRBV5-5
ASSLRGAGAPDTQY TRBJ2-3 TRBV7-2
ASSLMLNTEAF TRBJ1-1 TRBV7-8
ASSEQGYEKLF TRBJ1-4 TRBV2
ASSAGTSIYNEQF TRBJ2-1 TRBV19
ASSSRTSGGSSRGEQY TRBJ2-7 TRBV11-2
ASSVSGRAYNEQF TRBJ2-1 TRBV2
ASSISGGEKLF TRBJ1-4 TRBV19
ASSRGHTDTQY TRBJ2-3 TRBV11-2
ASSQDVVGGNEQF TRBJ2-1 TRBV5-1
ASSFGGGGYGYT TRBJ1-2 TRBV27
AWSGTGMSSYNEQF TRBJ2-1 TRBV30
ASSRQSGGQGYTGELF TRBJ2-2 TRBV4-1
ASSYTGDEQF TRBJ2-1 TRBV5-1